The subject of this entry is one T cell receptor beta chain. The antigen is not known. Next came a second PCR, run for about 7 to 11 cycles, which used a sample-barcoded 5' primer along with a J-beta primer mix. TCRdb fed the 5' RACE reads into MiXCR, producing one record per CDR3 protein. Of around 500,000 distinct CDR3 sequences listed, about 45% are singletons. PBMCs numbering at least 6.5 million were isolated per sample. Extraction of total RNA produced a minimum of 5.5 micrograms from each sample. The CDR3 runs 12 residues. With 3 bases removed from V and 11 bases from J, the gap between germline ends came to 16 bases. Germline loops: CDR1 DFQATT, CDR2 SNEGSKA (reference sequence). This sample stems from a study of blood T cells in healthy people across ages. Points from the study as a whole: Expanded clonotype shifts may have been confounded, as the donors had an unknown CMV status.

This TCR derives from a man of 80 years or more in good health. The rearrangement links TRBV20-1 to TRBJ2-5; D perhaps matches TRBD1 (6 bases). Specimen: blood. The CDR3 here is CSASQQGIEQYF. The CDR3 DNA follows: TGCAGTGCTAGCCAACAGGGCATTGAGCAGTACTTC.